One and the same sample provided the 11 T cell receptor beta chains below, sequenced in a study of blood T cells in healthy people across ages. Alongside a J-beta primer mix, a sample-barcoded 5' primer served in a second PCR lasting roughly 6 to 11 cycles. MiXCR, run by TCRdb on the 5' RACE reads, gives a single entry per CDR3 protein. The sample lists roughly 1,700,000 distinct CDR3 sequences, 28% seen once, with over 7% in the top ten. The sample consisted of blood. The receptors come from a woman in her twenties or thirties in good health.

The chain carries TRBV4-3 and TRBJ2-2; 7 nucleotides align to TRBD2. V lost 0 bases, J lost 6 bases, and 13 bases stayed unmatched. The CDR3 runs 18 residues. Germline CDR1 is LGHNA and CDR2 is YSLEER. The CDR3 loop is CASSQERSRRERPGELFF. The CDR3, as DNA: TGCGCCAGCAGCCAAGAGCGGAGCCGGCGGGAGCGTCCCGGGGAGCTGTTTTTT.

The chain recombines TRBV20-1 with TRBJ2-7; TRBD2 aligns across 8 bases. Looked up from germline, CDR1 is DFQATT and CDR2 is SNEGSKA (reference sequence). With 6 bases clipped from V and 6 bases from J, the junction kept 16 bases outside the gene matches. The CDR3 runs 15 residues. DNA of the CDR3: TGCAGTGCCCAGACCGAAGCGGGAGCTTCGCCCGAGCAGTACTTC. This codes for CSAQTEAGASPEQYF.

A few counts support this clonotype. The genes are TRBV5-1 and TRBJ2-7; 7 nucleotides agree with TRBD2. This CDR3 contains 17 residues. The germline V gene has CDR1 SGHRS and CDR2 YFSETQ. Losses at the gene ends were 4 bases for V and 2 bases for J; bases not matched to a gene: 15. The CDR3 loop reads CASSQNPGREGPYEQYF. The DNA for the CDR3 is TGCGCCAGCAGCCAGAACCCGGGGAGGGAAGGACCCTACGAGCAGTACTTC.

This clonotype was recorded a few times. The rearrangement uses TRBV14 and TRBJ2-1; TRBD2 aligns across 16 bases. Unmatched junction bases numbered 8, after V lost 3 bases and J lost 6 bases. CDR1 and CDR2 (germline): SGHDN, FVKESK. This CDR3 region has 18 residues. The CDR3 sequence: CASSQQGLAGGPLNEQFF. CDR3 bases: TGTGCCAGCAGCCAGCAGGGACTAGCGGGAGGGCCGCTCAATGAGCAGTTCTTC.

This clonotype has more than one count but fewer than ten. The J gene is TRBJ2-2, the V gene TRBV27, with 8 bases that match TRBD2. The CDR3 consists of 15 residues. V was clipped by 4 bases and J by 6 bases; unmatched bases: 7. CDR1 and CDR2 from the germline V gene are MNHEY and SMNVEV (reference sequence). The CDR3: CASSSGGNYAGELFF. The DNA for the CDR3 is TGTGCCAGCAGTTCGGGGGGGAATTACGCCGGGGAGCTGTTTTTT.

V usage is TRBV29-1 and J usage is TRBJ2-1; D might be TRBD1 (5 bases). Germline CDR1 and CDR2: SQVTM and ANQGSEA. This CDR3 is 12 amino acids long. V was shortened by 6 bases and J by 8 bases, with 14 bases between the two germline ends. Written as DNA, the CDR3 is TGCAGCGTCAGGGTAGCAGACGATGAGCAGTTCTTC. Its protein is CSVRVADDEQFF.

As DNA, the CDR3 is TGTGCCAGCACCTCCCCCTCCACAGGGAGCAACGAGCAGTACTTC. Its protein product is CASTSPSTGSNEQYF. The genes are TRBV28 and TRBJ2-7; a weak D match, TRBD1 (6 bases). Germline V gives CDR1 MDHEN, CDR2 SYDVKM. V lost 7 bases, J lost 5 bases, and 21 bases lay in between. CDR3 length: 15 residues.

This clonotype appeared a few times. This could be a read error, since a much larger clone is one nucleotide away. The chain is built from TRBV7-2 and TRBJ2-4; D is perhaps TRBD2 (7 bases). V lost 2 bases and J 13 bases, leaving 21 bases between the germline ends. This CDR3 is built from 15 residues. Germline V gene lookup returns CDR1 SGHTA and CDR2 FQGNSA. The CDR3: CASSLTPGGAEAQYF. Here the CDR3 DNA reads TGTGCCAGCAGCTTAACCCCGGGGGGCGCTGAGGCCCAGTACTTC.

This clonotype was detected only a few times. The chain has TRBV12-3 or TRBV12-4 and TRBJ1-6; D unclear. The CDR3 length is 12 residues. V lost 6 bases to trimming and J lost 10 bases, with 10 bases between them. CDR3 protein: CASRGLESPLHF. CDR3 bases: TGTGCCAGCAGAGGGTTAGAATCACCCCTCCACTTT.

This clonotype was picked up a small number of times. V is TRBV20-1 and J is TRBJ1-6; TRBD1 matches at 8 bases. The CDR3 extends over 14 amino acids. The junction had 9 bases not matched to a gene; V was cut back by 1 base and J by 13 bases. Per the germline V gene, CDR1 is DFQATT and CDR2 is SNEGSKA (reference sequence). The CDR3 DNA sequence: TGCAGTGCTAGAGGGGACAGGACGGAGGGTCCCCTCCACTTT. Encoded protein: CSARGDRTEGPLHF.

Ten or more counts support this clonotype. J is TRBJ2-3 and V is TRBV9; a possible D gene is TRBD2 (7 bases). The V end was cut by 3 bases, the J end by 2 bases, with 16 bases between. Germline-derived CDR1 and CDR2 are SGDLS and YYNGEE. CDR3 length: 16 amino acids. The CDR3 protein is CASSGGGLAPTDTQYF. As DNA, the CDR3 is TGTGCCAGCAGCGGGGGGGGCCTAGCCCCCACAGATACGCAGTATTTT.